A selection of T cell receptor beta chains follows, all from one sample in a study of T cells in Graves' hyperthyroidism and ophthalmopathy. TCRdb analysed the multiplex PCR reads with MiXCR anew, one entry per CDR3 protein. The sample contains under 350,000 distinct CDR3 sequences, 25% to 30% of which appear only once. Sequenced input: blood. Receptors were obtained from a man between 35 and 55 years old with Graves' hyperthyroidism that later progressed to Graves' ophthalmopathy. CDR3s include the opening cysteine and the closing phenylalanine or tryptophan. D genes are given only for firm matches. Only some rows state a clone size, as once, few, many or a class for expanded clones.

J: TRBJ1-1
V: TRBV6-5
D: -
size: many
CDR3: CASDSLNTEAFF
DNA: TGTGCCAGCGACAGCCTGAACACTGAAGCTTTCTTT

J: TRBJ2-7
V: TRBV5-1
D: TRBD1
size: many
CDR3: CASSDRDIHEQYF
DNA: TGCGCCAGCAGCGACAGGGACATACACGAGCAGTACTTC

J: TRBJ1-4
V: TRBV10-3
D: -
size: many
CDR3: CAISDPLQGTNEKLFF
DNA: TGTGCCATCAGTGACCCATTACAGGGCACTAATGAAAAACTGTTTTTT

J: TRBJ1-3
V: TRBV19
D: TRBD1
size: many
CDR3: CASSLDRGTGNTIYF
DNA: TGTGCCAGTAGCCTAGACAGGGGAACTGGAAACACCATATATTTT

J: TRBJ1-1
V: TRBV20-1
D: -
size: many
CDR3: CSARLPTEAFF
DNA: TGCAGTGCTAGGTTACCAACTGAAGCTTTCTTT

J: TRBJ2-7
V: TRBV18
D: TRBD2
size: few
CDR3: CASSPPSGRPYEQYF
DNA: TGTGCCAGCTCACCCCCTAGCGGGAGGCCCTACGAGCAGTACTTC

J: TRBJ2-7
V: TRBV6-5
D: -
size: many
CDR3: CASSLPASYEQYF
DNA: TGTGCCAGCAGCCTTCCGGCCTCCTACGAGCAGTACTTC

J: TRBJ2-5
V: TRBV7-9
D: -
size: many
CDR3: CASSLGSGLQETQYF
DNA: TGTGCCAGCAGCTTAGGTTCAGGGCTCCAGGAGACCCAGTACTTC

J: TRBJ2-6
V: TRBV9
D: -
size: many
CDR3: CASSAKGRLSSGANVLTF
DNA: TGTGCCAGCAGCGCGAAGGGACGGTTAAGCTCTGGGGCCAACGTCCTGACTTTC

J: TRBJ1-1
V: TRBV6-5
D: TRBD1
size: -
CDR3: CASSYTGQAPEAFF
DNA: TGTGCCAGCAGTTACACGGGACAGGCCCCTGAAGCTTTCTTT

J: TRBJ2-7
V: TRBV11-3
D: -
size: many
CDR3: CASSPHGRREQYF
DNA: TGTGCCAGCAGCCCACATGGCCGCAGGGAGCAGTACTTC

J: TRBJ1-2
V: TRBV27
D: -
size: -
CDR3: CASSLSLGNYGYTF
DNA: TGTGCCAGCAGTTTATCCCTGGGGAACTATGGCTACACCTTC

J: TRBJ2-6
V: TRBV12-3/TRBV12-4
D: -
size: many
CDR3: CASSPGGYGANVLTF
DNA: TGTGCCAGCAGCCCGGGTGGATATGGGGCCAACGTCCTGACTTTC

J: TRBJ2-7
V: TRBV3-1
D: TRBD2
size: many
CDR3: CASGGGGLADYEQYF
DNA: TGTGCCAGCGGGGGTGGGGGACTAGCGGATTACGAGCAGTACTTC

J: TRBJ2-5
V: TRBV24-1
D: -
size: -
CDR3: CATGDGEETQYF
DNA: TGTGCCACCGGGGACGGGGAAGAGACCCAGTACTTC

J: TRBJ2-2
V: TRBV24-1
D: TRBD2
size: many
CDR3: CATSATGLEAGELFF
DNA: TGTGCCACCAGTGCCACCGGACTAGAGGCCGGGGAGCTGTTTTTT

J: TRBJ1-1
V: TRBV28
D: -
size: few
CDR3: CASSLDPKSVNTEAFF
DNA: TGTGCCAGCAGTTTAGACCCCAAGAGCGTGAACACTGAAGCTTTCTTT

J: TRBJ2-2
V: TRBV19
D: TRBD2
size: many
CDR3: CASSGLAENTGELFF
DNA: TGTGCCAGCAGCGGACTAGCAGAGAACACCGGGGAGCTGTTTTTT

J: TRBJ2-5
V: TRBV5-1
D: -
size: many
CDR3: CASSLQAETQYF
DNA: TGCGCCAGCAGCTTGCAGGCGGAGACCCAGTACTTC

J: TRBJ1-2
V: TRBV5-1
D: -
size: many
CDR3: CASSLGEESGYTF
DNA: TGCGCCAGCAGCTTGGGGGAGGAGAGTGGCTACACCTTC

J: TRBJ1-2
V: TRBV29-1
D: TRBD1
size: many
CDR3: CSVGGTENYGYTF
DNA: TGCAGCGTTGGGGGGACAGAAAACTATGGCTACACCTTC

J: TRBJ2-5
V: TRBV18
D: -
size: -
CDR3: CASSPYQGDQETQYF
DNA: TGTGCCAGCTCACCATACCAGGGAGATCAAGAGACCCAGTACTTC

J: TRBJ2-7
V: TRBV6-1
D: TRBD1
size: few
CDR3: CASRLTRTGQNAEQYF
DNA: TGTGCCAGCAGACTCACCAGGACAGGGCAAAACGCCGAGCAGTACTTC

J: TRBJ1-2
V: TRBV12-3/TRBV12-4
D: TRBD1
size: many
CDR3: CASSYDRGHYGYTF
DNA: TGTGCCAGCAGCTACGACAGGGGCCACTATGGCTACACCTTC

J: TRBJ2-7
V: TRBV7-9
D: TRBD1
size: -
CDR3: CASSLDRGTSYEQYF
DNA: TGTGCCAGCAGCCTGGACAGGGGGACGTCCTACGAGCAGTACTTC

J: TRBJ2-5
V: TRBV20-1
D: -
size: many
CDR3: CSASESRSEETQYF
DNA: TGCAGTGCTAGTGAAAGCCGGTCAGAGGAGACCCAGTACTTC

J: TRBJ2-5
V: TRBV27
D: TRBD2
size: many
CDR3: CASSSTGLAGVETQYF
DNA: TGTGCCAGCAGTTCCACCGGACTAGCGGGAGTGGAGACCCAGTACTTC

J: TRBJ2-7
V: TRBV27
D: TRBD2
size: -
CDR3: CASSLSASGFSYEQYF
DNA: TGTGCCAGCAGTTTAAGTGCTAGCGGCTTTTCCTACGAGCAGTACTTC

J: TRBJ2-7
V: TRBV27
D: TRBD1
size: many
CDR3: CASGPTGYEQYF
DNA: TGTGCCAGCGGACCGACAGGGTACGAGCAGTACTTC

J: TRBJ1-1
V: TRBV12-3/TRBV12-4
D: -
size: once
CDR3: CASSPQSRNTEAFF
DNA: TGTGCCAGCAGTCCCCAGTCGAGAAACACTGAAGCTTTCTTT

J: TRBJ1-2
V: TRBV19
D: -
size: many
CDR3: CASSNQRDYGYTF
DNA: TGTGCCAGTAGTAATCAGCGTGACTATGGCTACACCTTC

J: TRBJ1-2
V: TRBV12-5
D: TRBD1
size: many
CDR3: CASGSYSGTGGSYTF
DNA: TGTGCTAGTGGTTCGTACTCCGGGACAGGAGGGAGCTACACCTTC

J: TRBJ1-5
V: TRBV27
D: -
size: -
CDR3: CASSLIWVRGVHQPQHF
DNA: TGTGCCAGCAGTTTAATCTGGGTACGGGGGGTCCATCAGCCCCAGCATTTT

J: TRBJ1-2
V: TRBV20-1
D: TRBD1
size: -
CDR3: CSAFGTGGYGYTF
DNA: TGCAGTGCTTTCGGGACAGGGGGCTATGGCTACACCTTC

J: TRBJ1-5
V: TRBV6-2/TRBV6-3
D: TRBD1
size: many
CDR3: CASSYNPRDRRIDSNQPQHF
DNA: TGTGCCAGCAGTTACAATCCCCGGGACAGGCGAATCGATAGCAATCAGCCCCAGCATTTT

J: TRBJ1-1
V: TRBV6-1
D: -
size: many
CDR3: CASSEWDTEAFF
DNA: TGTGCCAGCAGTGAATGGGACACTGAAGCTTTCTTT

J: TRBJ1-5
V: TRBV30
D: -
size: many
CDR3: CAWSVHGGRNQPQHF
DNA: TGTGCCTGGAGTGTACATGGGGGCCGCAATCAGCCCCAGCATTTT

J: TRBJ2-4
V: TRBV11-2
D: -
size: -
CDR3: CASSNMGGGNIQYF
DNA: TGTGCCAGCAGCAATATGGGAGGGGGAAACATTCAGTACTTC

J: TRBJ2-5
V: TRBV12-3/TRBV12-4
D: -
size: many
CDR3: CASRRDLQETQYF
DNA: TGTGCCAGCAGAAGGGACTTACAAGAGACCCAGTACTTC

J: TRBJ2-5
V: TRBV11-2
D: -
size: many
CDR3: CASSSRVGRDTETQYF
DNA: TGTGCCAGCAGCTCAAGGGTGGGACGAGACACGGAGACCCAGTACTTC

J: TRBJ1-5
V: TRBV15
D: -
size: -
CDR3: CATSRFGQPQHF
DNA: TGTGCCACCAGCAGATTCGGTCAGCCCCAGCATTTT

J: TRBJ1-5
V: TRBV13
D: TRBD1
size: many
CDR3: CASSLGQGTGPRNQPQHF
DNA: TGTGCCAGCAGCTTAGGCCAAGGGACAGGGCCACGGAATCAGCCCCAGCATTTT

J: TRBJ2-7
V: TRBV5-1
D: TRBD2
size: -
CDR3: CASSIGTSGYEQYF
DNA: TGCGCCAGCAGCATCGGGACTAGCGGGTACGAGCAGTACTTC

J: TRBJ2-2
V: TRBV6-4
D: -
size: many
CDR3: CASSEDRLAGELFF
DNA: TGTGCCAGCAGTGAGGATCGCCTAGCGGGGGAGCTGTTTTTT

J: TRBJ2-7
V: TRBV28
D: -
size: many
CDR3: CASTGLDYEQYF
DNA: TGTGCCAGCACAGGGCTCGACTACGAGCAGTACTTC

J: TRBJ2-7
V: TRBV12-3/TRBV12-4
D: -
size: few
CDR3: CASSTGGTYEQYF
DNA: TGTGCCAGTAGCACCGGGGGCACCTACGAGCAGTACTTC

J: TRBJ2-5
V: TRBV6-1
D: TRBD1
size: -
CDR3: CASGAGGRWGQETQYF
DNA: TGTGCCAGCGGCGCAGGGGGCCGGTGGGGACAAGAGACCCAGTACTTC

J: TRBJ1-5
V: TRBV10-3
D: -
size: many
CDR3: CAISFGENQPQHF
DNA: TGTGCCATCAGTTTCGGGGAAAATCAGCCCCAGCATTTT

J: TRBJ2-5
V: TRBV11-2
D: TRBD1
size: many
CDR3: CASSLGTGRETQYF
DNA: TGTGCCAGCAGCTTAGGGACAGGGAGGGAGACCCAGTACTTC

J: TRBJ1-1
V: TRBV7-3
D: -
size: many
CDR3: CASSLHQGDTEAFF
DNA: TGTGCCAGCAGCCTACACCAGGGAGACACTGAAGCTTTCTTT

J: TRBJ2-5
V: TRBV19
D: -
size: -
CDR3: CASSIVPEGRETQYF
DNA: TGTGCCAGTAGTATAGTCCCGGAGGGCCGAGAGACCCAGTACTTC

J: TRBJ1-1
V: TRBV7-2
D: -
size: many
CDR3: CASSLSRVVGTEAFF
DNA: TGTGCCAGCAGCTTATCTCGGGTAGTAGGCACTGAAGCTTTCTTT

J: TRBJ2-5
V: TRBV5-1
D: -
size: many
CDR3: CASSLKVNQETQYF
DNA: TGCGCCAGCAGCTTGAAGGTTAACCAAGAGACCCAGTACTTC

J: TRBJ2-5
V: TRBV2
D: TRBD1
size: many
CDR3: CASKWDRGPETQYF
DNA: TGTGCCAGCAAGTGGGACAGGGGCCCAGAGACCCAGTACTTC

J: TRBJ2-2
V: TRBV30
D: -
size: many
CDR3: CAWSADLNTGELFF
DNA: TGTGCCTGGAGTGCCGACTTGAACACCGGGGAGCTGTTTTTT

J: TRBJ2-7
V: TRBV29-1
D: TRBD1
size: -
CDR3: CSAGDSPYEQYF
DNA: TGCAGCGCTGGGGACAGCCCCTACGAGCAGTACTTC

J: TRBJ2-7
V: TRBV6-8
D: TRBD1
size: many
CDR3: CASSYCVDRSHEQYF
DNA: TGTGCCAGCAGTTATTGTGTGGACAGGTCCCACGAGCAGTACTTC

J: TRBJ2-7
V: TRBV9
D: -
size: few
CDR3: CASSVRTPGQIYEQYF
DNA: TGTGCCAGCAGCGTAAGAACTCCGGGACAAATATACGAGCAGTACTTC

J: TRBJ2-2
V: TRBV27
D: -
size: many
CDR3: CASSSPLGSGDTGELFF
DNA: TGTGCCAGCAGTTCCCCCCTAGGTAGCGGAGACACCGGGGAGCTGTTTTTT

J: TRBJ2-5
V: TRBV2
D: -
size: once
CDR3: CASSAGTQETQYF
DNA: TGTGCCAGCAGTGCGGGAACCCAAGAGACCCAGTACTTC